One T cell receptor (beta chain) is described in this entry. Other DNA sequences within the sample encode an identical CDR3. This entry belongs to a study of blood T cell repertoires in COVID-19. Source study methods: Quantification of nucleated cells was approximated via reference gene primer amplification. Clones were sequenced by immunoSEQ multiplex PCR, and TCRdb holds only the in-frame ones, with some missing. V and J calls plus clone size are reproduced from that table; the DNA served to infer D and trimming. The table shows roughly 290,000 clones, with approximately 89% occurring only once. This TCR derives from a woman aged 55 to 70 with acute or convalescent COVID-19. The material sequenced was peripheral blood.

Written as DNA, the CDR3 is TGCAGCGTGGGACAGGGTAGCAATCAGCCCCAGCATTTT. Translating gives CSVGQGSNQPQHF. The chain employs TRBV29-1 and TRBJ1-5; TRBD1 matches 9 bases. Germline-derived CDR1 and CDR2 are SQVTM and ANQGSEA. Trimming took 6 bases from V and 0 from J; bases not matched to a gene: 0. CDR3 size: 13 residues.